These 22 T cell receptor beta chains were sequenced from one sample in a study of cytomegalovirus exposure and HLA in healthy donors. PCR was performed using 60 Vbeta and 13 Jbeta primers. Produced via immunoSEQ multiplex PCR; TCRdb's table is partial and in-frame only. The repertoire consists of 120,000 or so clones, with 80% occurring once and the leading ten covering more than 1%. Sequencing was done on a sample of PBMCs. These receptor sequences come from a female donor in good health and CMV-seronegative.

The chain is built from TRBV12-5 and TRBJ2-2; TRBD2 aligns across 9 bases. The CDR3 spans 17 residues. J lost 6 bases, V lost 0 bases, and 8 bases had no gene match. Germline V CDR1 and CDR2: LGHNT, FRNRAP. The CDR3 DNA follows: TGTGCTAGTGGTTTGGTACTGGGGCGGGAGGGCCCCGGGGAGCTGTTTTTT. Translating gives CASGLVLGREGPGELFF.

The CDR3 DNA reads as TGCGCCAGCAGCTTGGGGACTAGCTTGGCTCAAGAGACCCAGTACTTC. Its translation: CASSLGTSLAQETQYF. The gene calls are TRBV5-1 and TRBJ2-5; 8 nucleotides line up with TRBD2. The trim removed 0 bases at V and 2 bases at J, leaving 6 bases unmatched. The CDR3 has 16 amino acids. Germline V gives CDR1 SGHRS, CDR2 YFSETQ.

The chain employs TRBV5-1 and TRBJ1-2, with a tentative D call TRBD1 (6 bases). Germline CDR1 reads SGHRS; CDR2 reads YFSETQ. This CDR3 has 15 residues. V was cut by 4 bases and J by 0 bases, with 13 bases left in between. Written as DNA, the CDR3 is TGCGCCAGCAGCACCGGGACACAGGCTAACTATGGCTACACCTTC. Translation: CASSTGTQANYGYTF.

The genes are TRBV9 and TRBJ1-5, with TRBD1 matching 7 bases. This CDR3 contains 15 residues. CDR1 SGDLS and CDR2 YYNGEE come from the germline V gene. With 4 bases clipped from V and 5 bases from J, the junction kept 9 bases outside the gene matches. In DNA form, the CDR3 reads TGTGCCAGCAGCCCCCAGGGGGGTAATTATCAGCCCCAGCATTTT. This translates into CASSPQGGNYQPQHF.

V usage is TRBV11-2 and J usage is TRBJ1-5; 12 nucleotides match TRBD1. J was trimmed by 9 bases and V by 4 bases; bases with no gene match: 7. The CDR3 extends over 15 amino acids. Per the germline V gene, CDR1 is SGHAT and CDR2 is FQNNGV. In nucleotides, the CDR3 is TGTGCCAGCAGCTCGGGACAGGGGGCGCGGATGCCCCAGCATTTT. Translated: CASSSGQGARMPQHF.

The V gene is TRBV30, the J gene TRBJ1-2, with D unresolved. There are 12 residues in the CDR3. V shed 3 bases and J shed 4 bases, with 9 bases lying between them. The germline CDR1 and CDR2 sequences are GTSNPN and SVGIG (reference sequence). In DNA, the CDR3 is TGTGCCTGGAGCACGGACTCCTATGGCTACACCTTC. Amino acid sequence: CAWSTDSYGYTF.

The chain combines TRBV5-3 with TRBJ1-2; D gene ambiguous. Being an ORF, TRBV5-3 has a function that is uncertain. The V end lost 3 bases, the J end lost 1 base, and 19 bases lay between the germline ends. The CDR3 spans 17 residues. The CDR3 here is CARSSGRDLPSNYGYTF. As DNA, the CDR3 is TGTGCCAGAAGCTCAGGACGGGATCTACCTAGTAACTATGGCTACACCTTC.

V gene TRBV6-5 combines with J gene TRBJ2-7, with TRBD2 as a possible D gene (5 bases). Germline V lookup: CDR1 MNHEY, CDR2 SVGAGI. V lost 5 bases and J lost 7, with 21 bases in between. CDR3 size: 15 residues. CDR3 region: CASSQGSLGVREQYF. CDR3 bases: TGTGCCAGCAGTCAAGGGAGCCTGGGAGTACGAGAGCAGTACTTC.

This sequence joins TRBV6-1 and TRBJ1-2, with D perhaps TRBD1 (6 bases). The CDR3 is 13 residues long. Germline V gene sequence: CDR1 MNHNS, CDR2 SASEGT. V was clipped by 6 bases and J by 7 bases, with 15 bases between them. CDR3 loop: CASRNRAAAGYTF. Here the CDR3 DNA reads TGTGCCAGCAGAAACAGGGCGGCGGCTGGCTACACCTTC.

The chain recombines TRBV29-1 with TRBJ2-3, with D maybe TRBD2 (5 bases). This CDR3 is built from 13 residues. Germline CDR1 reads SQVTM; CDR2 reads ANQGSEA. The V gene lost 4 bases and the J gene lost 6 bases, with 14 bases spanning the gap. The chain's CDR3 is CSVGGRRRDTQYF. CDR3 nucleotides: TGCAGCGTTGGAGGGCGGAGGCGCGATACGCAGTATTTT.

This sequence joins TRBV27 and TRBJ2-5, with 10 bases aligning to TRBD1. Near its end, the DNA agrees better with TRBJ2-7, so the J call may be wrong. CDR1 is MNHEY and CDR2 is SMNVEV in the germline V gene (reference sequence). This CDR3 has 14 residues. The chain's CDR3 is CASRLTGGPYEQYF. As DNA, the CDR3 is TGTGCCAGCAGGTTGACAGGGGGCCCCTACGAGCAGTACTTC.

The chain's CDR3 is CASSLMVGAARGGSPLHF. Here the CDR3 DNA reads TGCGCCAGCAGCTTGATGGTGGGGGCAGCCAGAGGAGGCTCACCCCTCCACTTT. The chain uses TRBV5-1 and TRBJ1-6; TRBD1 is a possible D gene (6 bases). Trimming left V 1 base short and J 10 bases short, with 24 bases between. The CDR3 contains 18 residues. Germline CDR1 reads SGHRS; CDR2 reads YFSETQ. Full variable domain (missing parts from reference TRBV5-1 and TRBJ1-6): KAGVTQTPRYLIKTRGQQVTLSCSPISGHRSVSWYQQTPGQGLQFLFEYFSETQRNKGNFPGRFSGRQFSNSRSEMNVSTLELGDSALYLCASSLMVGAARGGSPLHFGNGTRLTVT.

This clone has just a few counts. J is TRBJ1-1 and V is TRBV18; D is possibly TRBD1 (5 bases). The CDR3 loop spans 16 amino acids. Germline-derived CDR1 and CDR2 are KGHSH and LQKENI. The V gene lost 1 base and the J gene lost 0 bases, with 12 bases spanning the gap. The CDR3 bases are TGTGCCAGCTCACCACTCATAGACAGCATGAACACTGAAGCTTTCTTT. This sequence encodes CASSPLIDSMNTEAFF.

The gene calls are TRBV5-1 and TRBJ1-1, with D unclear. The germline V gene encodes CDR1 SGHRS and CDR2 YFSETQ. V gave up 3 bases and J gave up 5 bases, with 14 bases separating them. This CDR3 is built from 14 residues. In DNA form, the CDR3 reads TGCGCCAGCAGCTCGCTCAGCGCCCAAACTGAAGCTTTCTTT. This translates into CASSSLSAQTEAFF.

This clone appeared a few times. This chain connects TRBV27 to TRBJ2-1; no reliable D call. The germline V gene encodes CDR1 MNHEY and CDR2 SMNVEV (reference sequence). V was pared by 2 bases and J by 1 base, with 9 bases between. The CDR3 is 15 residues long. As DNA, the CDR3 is TGTGCCAGCAGTTTACCCGGGTCATCCTACAATGAGCAGTTCTTC. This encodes CASSLPGSSYNEQFF.

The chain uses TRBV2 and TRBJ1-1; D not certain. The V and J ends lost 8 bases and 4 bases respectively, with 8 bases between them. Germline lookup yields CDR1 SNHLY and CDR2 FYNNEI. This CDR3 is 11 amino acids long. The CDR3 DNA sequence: TGTGCCAGCGGTTTGAGCACTGAAGCTTTCTTT. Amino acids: CASGLSTEAFF.

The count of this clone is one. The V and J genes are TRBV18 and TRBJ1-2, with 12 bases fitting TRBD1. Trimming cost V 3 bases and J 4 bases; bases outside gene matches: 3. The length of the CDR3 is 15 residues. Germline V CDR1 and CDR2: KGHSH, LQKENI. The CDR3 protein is CASSPGTGGSYGYTF. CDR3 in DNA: TGTGCCAGCTCACCTGGGACAGGGGGCAGCTATGGCTACACCTTC.

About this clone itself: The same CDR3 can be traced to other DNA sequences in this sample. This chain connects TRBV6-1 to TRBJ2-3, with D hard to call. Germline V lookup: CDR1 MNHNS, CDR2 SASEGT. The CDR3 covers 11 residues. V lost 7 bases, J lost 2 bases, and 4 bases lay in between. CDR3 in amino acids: CASILTDTQYF. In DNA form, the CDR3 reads TGTGCCAGCATTCTCACAGATACGCAGTATTTT.

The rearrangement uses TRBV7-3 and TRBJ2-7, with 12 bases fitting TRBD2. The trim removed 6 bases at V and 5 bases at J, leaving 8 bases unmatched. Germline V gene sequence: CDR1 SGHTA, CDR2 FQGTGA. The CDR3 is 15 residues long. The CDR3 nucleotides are TGTGCCAGCAGACCCGGACTAGCGGGAACCCACGAGCAGTACTTC. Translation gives CASRPGLAGTHEQYF.

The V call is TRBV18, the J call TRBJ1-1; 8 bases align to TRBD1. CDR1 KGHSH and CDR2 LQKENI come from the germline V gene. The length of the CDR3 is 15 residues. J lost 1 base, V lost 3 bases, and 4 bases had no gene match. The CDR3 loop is CASSPIGQGNTEAFF. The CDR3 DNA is TGTGCCAGCTCACCGATCGGACAGGGGAACACTGAAGCTTTCTTT. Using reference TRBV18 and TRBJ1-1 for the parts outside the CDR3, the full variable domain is NAGVMQNPRHLVRRRGQEARLRCSPMKGHSHVYWYRQLPEEGLKFMVYLQKENIIDESGMPKERFSAEFPKEGPSILRIQQVVRGDSAAYFCASSPIGQGNTEAFFGQGTRLTVV.

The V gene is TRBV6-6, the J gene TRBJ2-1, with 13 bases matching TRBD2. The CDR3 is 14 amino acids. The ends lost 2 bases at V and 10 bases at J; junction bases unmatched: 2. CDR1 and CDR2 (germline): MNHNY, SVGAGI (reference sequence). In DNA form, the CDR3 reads TGTGCCAGCAGTTACGGGACTAGCGGGAACGAGCAGTTCTTC. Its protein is CASSYGTSGNEQFF.

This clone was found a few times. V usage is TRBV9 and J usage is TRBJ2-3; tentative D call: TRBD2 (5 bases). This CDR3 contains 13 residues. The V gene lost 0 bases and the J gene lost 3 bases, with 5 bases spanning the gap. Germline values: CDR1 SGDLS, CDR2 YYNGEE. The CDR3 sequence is CASSVGTTDTQYF. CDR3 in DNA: TGTGCCAGCAGCGTAGGGACTACAGATACGCAGTATTTT.